This T cell receptor beta chain derives from a study of shared clonotypes between healthy human individuals. Trimming stripped 1 base from V and 1 base from J, with 13 bases between. The CDR3 is made up of 16 amino acids. The V gene's germline CDR1 is MDHEN and CDR2 SYDVKM. Healthy HIV-negative adults without recent acute infections or vaccinations served as donors. The test was conducted at deep level. As originally analysed: Junction-only sequences produced by ImmunoSEQ had no quality scores, so filtering differed. Method: immunoSEQ multiplex PCR; TCRdb's copy keeps in-frame clones and lacks some. V, J and clone size were drawn from that table, and D and trimming were deduced from the DNA. The data hold 1,400,000 or so clones, with about 98.5% observed a single time.

This chain uses TRBV28 with TRBJ2-5; D is unclear. The clonotype originates from a young man in good health. Sequencing input: naive CD4+ T cells sorted from blood. The subset is: CD45RA+ positively selected. CDR3 loop: CASSLSLDTTQETQYF. The DNA for the CDR3 is TGTGCCAGCAGTTTATCGTTGGATACCACCCAAGAGACCCAGTACTTC.